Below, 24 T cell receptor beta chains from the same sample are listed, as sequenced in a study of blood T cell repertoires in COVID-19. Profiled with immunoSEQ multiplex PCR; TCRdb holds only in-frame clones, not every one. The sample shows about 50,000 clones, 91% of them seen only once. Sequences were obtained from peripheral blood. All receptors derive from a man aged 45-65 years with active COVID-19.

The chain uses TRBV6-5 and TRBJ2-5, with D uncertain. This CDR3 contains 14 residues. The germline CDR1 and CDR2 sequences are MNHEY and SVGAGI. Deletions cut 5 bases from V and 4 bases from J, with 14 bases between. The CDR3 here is CASSPQALRETQYF. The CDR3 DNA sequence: TGTGCCAGCAGTCCGCAGGCGTTAAGAGAGACCCAGTACTTC.

DNA for the CDR3: TGTGCCAGCAGCCTGACAGGGGGCTGGATATCGGGGGAGCTGTTTTTT. This translates into CASSLTGGWISGELFF. The V call is TRBV3-1 (or the pseudogene TRBV3-2), the J call TRBJ2-2, with 10 bases fitting TRBD1. With V trimmed by 4 bases and J by 8 bases, 10 bases remained unmatched. Germline lookup yields CDR1 LGHDT and CDR2 YNNKEL (reference sequence). This CDR3 has 16 amino acids.

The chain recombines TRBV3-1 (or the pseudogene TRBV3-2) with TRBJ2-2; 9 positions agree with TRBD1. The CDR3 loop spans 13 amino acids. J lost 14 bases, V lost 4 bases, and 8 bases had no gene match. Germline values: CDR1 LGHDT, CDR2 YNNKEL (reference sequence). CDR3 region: CASSRGGQGDLFF. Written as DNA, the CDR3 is TGTGCCAGCAGCCGAGGGGGACAGGGTGATCTGTTTTTT.

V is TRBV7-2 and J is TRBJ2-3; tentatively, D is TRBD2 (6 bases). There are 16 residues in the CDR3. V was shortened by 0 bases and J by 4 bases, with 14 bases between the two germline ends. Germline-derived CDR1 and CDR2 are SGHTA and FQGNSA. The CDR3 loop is CASSLAFERASDTQYF. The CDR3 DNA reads TGTGCCAGCAGCTTAGCGTTTGAGCGGGCCTCAGATACGCAGTATTTT.

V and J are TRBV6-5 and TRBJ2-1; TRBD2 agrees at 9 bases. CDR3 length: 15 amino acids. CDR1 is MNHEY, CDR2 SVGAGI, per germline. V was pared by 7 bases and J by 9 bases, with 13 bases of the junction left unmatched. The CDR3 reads CASNSGGGPGGEQFF. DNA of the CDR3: TGTGCCAGCAATAGCGGGGGCGGCCCCGGCGGTGAGCAGTTCTTC.

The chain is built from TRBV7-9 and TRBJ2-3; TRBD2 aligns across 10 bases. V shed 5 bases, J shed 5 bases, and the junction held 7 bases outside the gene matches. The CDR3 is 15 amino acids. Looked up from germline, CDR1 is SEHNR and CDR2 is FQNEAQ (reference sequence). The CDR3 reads CASSLPSGSQDTQYF. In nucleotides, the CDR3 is TGTGCCAGCAGCCTCCCTAGCGGGAGTCAAGATACGCAGTATTTT.

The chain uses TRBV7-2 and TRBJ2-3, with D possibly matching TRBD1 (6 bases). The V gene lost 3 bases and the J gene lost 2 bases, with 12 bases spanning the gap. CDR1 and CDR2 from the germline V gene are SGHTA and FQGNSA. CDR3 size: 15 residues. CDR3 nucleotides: TGTGCCAGCAGCTTGAGGGGGAGCCCCACAGATACGCAGTATTTT. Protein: CASSLRGSPTDTQYF.

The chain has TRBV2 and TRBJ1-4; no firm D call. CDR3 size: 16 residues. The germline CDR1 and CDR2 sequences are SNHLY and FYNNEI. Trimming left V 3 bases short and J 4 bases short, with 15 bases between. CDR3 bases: TGTGCCAGCAGTGATCTAATCTGGAACAGTAATGAAAAACTGTTTTTT. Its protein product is CASSDLIWNSNEKLFF.

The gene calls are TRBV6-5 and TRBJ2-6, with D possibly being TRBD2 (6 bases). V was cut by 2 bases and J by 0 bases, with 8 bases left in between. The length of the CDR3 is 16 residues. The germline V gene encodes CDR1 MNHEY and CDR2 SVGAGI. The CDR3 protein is CASSYGGNSGANVLTF. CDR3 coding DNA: TGTGCCAGCAGTTACGGAGGGAACTCTGGGGCCAACGTCCTGACTTTC.

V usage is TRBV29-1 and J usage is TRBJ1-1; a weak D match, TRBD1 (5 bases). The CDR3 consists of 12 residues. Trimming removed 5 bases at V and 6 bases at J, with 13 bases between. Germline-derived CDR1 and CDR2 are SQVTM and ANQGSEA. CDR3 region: CSVRMVQAEAFF. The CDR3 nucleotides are TGCAGCGTTCGAATGGTACAGGCTGAAGCTTTCTTT.

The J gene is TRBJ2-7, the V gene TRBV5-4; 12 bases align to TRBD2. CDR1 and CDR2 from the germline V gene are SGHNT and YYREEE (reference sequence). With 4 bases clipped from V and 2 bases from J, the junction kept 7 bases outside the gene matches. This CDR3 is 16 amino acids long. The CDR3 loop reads CASSTGTSGSTYEQYF. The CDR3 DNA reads TGTGCCAGCAGCACCGGGACTAGCGGGTCTACCTACGAGCAGTACTTC.

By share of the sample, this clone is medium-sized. This CDR3 reads CASSQYSSLSEQYF. CDR3 bases: TGTGCCAGCAGCCAGTACTCAAGCCTATCCGAGCAGTACTTC. The rearrangement joins TRBV3-1 (or the pseudogene TRBV3-2) to TRBJ2-7; D is uncertain. This CDR3 comprises 14 residues. Trimming removed 3 bases from V and 6 bases from J, with 15 bases in between. Germline values: CDR1 LGHDT, CDR2 YNNKEL (reference sequence).

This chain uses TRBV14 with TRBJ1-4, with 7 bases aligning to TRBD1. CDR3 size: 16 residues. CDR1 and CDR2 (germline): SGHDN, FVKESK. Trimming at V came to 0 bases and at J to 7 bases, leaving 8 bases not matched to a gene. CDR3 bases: TGTGCCAGCAGCCAAGAGGTGGACAGGCGGGGTGAAAAACTGTTTTTT. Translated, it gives CASSQEVDRRGEKLFF.

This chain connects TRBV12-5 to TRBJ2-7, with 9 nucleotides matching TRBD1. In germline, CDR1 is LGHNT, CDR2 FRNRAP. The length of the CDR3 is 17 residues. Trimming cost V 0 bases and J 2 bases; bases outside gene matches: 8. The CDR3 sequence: CASGLVSGTGYAYEQYF. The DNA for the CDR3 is TGTGCTAGTGGTTTGGTCTCCGGGACAGGGTACGCCTACGAGCAGTACTTC.

The CDR3 nucleotides read TGTGCCAGCAGCTTTCTGGCGGGGGGACTTGAGCAGTTCTTC. Translation: CASSFLAGGLEQFF. This chain uses TRBV3-1 (or the pseudogene TRBV3-2) with TRBJ2-1; 8 bases fit TRBD2. The length of the CDR3 is 14 residues. CDR1 is LGHDT and CDR2 is YNNKEL in the germline V gene (reference sequence). Trimming at V came to 5 bases and at J to 9 bases, leaving 9 bases not matched to a gene.

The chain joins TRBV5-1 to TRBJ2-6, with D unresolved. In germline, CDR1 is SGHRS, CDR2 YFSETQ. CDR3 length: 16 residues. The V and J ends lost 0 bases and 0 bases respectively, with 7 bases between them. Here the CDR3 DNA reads TGCGCCAGCAGCTTGGTAGTATCCTCTGGGGCCAACGTCCTGACTTTC. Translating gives CASSLVVSSGANVLTF.

The CDR3 DNA sequence: TGTGCCAGCAGCGGAACGTCCAGCGGAACTGAAGCTTTCTTT. Amino acids: CASSGTSSGTEAFF. The chain carries TRBV11-2 and TRBJ1-1, with unresolved D. V dropped 5 bases and J dropped 5 bases, with 15 bases sitting between them. Germline CDR1 SGHAT, CDR2 FQNNGV. The CDR3 is made up of 14 amino acids.

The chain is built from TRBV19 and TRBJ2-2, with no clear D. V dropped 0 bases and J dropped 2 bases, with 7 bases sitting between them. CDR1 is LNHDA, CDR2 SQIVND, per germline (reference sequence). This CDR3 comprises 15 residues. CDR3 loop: CASSIDGRNTGELFF. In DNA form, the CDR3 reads TGTGCCAGTAGTATAGATGGCAGAAACACCGGGGAGCTGTTTTTT.

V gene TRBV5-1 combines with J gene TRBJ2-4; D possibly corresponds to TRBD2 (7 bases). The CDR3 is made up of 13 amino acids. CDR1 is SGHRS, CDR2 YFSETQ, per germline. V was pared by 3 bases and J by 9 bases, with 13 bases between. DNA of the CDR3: TGCGCCAGCAGCTCCACGGGGGGCGCCATTCAGTACTTC. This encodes CASSSTGGAIQYF. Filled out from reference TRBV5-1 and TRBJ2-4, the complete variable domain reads KAGVTQTPRYLIKTRGQQVTLSCSPISGHRSVSWYQQTPGQGLQFLFEYFSETQRNKGNFPGRFSGRQFSNSRSEMNVSTLELGDSALYLCASSSTGGAIQYFGAGTRLSVL.

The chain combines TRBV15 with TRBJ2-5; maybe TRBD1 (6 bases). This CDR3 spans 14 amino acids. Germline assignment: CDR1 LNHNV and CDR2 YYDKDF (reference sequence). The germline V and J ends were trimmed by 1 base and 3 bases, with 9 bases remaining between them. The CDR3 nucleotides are TGTGCCACCAGCAGAGGGACAGCCAAAGAGACCCAGTACTTC. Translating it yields CATSRGTAKETQYF.

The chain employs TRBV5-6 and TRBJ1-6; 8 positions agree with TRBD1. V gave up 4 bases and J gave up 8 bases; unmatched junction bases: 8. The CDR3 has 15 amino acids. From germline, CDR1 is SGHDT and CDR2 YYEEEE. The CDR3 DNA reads TGTGCCAGCAGCCCATATCGCAGGGGGCATTCACCCCTCCACTTT. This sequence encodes CASSPYRRGHSPLHF.

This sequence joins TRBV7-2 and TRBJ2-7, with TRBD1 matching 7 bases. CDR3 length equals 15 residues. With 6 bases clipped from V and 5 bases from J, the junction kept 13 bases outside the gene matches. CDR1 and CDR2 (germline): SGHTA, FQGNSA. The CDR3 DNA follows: TGTGCCAGCAGTGGAACCGGGACAGCCACTAACGAGCAGTACTTC. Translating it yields CASSGTGTATNEQYF.

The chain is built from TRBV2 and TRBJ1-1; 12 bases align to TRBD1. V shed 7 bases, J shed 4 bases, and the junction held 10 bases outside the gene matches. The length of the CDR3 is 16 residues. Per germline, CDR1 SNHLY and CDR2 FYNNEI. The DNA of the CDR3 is TGTGCCAGCATTCGCGGGACAGGGGGCGGGGGCACTGAAGCTTTCTTT. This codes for CASIRGTGGGGTEAFF.

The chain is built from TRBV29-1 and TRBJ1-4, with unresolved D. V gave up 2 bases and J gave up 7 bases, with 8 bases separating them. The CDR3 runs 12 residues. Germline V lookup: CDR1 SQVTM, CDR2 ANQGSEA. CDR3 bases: TGCAGCGTTGAAACACGGAGTGAAAAACTGTTTTTT. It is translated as CSVETRSEKLFF. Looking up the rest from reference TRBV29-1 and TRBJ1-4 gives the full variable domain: SAVISQKPSRDICQRGTSLTIQCQVDSQVTMMFWYRQQPGQSLTLIATANQGSEATYESGFVIDKFPISRPNLTFSTLTVSNMSPEDSSIYLCSVETRSEKLFFGSGTQLSVL.